The 13 T cell receptor beta chains below were found in one sample sequenced in a study of OX40 agonist ivuxolimab in advanced cancers. Sequenced by immunoSEQ multiplex PCR; TCRdb stores in-frame clones only, minus some. The data contain about 38,000 clones, around 92% of them singletons. The specimen was CD4+ or CD8+ T cells sorted from blood, collected in a trial of the OX40 agonist ivuxolimab. These receptors were collected from an adult with an advanced solid tumor such as melanoma, head and neck, liver or kidney cancer.

The gene calls are TRBV4-1 and TRBJ1-5, with D perhaps TRBD1 (6 bases). Germline V gene data show CDR1 as MGHRA and CDR2 as YSYEKL. The CDR3 is made up of 16 amino acids. Trimming took 4 bases from V and 3 from J, leaving 16 bases between them. For the CDR3, the DNA is TGCGCCAGCAGCCCGGGGGGGCAGGGGAACAATCAGCCCCAGCATTTT. Amino acid sequence: CASSPGGQGNNQPQHF.

The chain links TRBV6-5 to TRBJ1-2; a possible D gene is TRBD1 (6 bases). V was trimmed by 2 bases and J by 0 bases, leaving 13 bases between them. CDR3 length: 16 residues. The germline CDR1 and CDR2 sequences are MNHEY and SVGAGI. The CDR3 reads CASSYTSDRANYGYTF. Written as DNA, the CDR3 is TGTGCCAGCAGTTACACCTCGGACAGAGCTAACTATGGCTACACCTTC.

The chain uses TRBV19 and TRBJ1-5; D remains ambiguous. Germline V gene sequence: CDR1 LNHDA, CDR2 SQIVND (reference sequence). V was shortened by 3 bases and J by 0 bases, with 9 bases between the two germline ends. The CDR3 runs to 15 residues. The CDR3 protein is CASSIERYSNQPQHF. The CDR3 bases are TGTGCCAGTAGTATTGAACGGTATAGCAATCAGCCCCAGCATTTT. Looking up the rest from reference TRBV19 and TRBJ1-5 gives the full variable domain: DGGITQSPKYLFRKEGQNVTLSCEQNLNHDAMYWYRQDPGQGLRLIYYSQIVNDFQKGDIAEGYSVSREKKESFPLTVTSAQKNPTAFYLCASSIERYSNQPQHFGDGTRLSIL.

V and J are TRBV13 and TRBJ2-1, with D unclear. Germline loops: CDR1 PRHDT, CDR2 FYEKMQ (reference sequence). Trimming took 7 bases from V and 8 from J, leaving 15 bases between them. The CDR3 length is 13 residues. CDR3 in amino acids: CASTISWRDEQFF. DNA for the CDR3: TGTGCCAGCACCATATCTTGGCGAGATGAGCAGTTCTTC.

The chain couples TRBV11-1 to TRBJ1-1; D is undetermined. This CDR3 contains 12 residues. Germline V lookup: CDR1 SGHAT, CDR2 FQDESV (reference sequence). The ends were cut back, 8 bases at V and 3 bases at J, with 10 bases in the middle. The CDR3 sequence is CASLGRDTEAFF. The CDR3 region has the DNA TGTGCCAGCCTCGGTAGGGACACTGAAGCTTTCTTT.

This chain connects TRBV25-1 to TRBJ1-2; TRBD1 is a possible D gene (5 bases). Trimming took 4 bases from V and 8 from J, leaving 20 bases between them. Germline assignment: CDR1 MGHDK and CDR2 SYGVNS. This CDR3 has 15 residues. Written as DNA, the CDR3 is TGTGCCAGCAGTGGGCGGGGGGACCTACTCGGAGGCTACACCTTC. Its translation is CASSGRGDLLGGYTF.

CDR3: CASSLASSLDEQYF. Here the CDR3 DNA reads TGTGCCAGCAGTTTGGCCTCTTCTCTGGACGAGCAGTACTTC. V gene TRBV27 combines with J gene TRBJ2-7; D remains unclear. Germline CDR1 MNHEY, CDR2 SMNVEV (reference sequence). This CDR3 contains 14 residues. Trimming shortened V by 3 bases and J by 5 bases, and 14 bases separated the two germline ends.

In this sample, this clone turned up once. The chain recombines TRBV30 with TRBJ2-3, with 7 bases identical to TRBD2. The germline CDR1 and CDR2 sequences are GTSNPN and SVGIG (reference sequence). This CDR3 is built from 15 residues. With 8 bases clipped from V and 0 bases from J, the junction kept 11 bases outside the gene matches. The CDR3 region has the DNA TGTGCCCATACCCCTAGCGGAGCTAGCACAGATACGCAGTATTTT. Translated: CAHTPSGASTDTQYF.

V gene TRBV6-6 combines with J gene TRBJ1-2, with 9 bases lining up with TRBD1. Germline lookup yields CDR1 MNHNY and CDR2 SVGAGI (reference sequence). With V trimmed by 1 base and J by 7 bases, 10 bases remained unmatched. The CDR3 totals 16 residues. CDR3 protein: CASSYLGQGPTPGYTF. Written as DNA, the CDR3 is TGTGCCAGCAGTTACTTGGGACAGGGACCCACTCCTGGCTACACCTTC.

The V and J genes are TRBV7-9 and TRBJ2-1, with D possibly being TRBD1 (6 bases). The germline V and J ends were trimmed by 5 bases and 8 bases, with 19 bases remaining between them. Germline V gene data show CDR1 as SEHNR and CDR2 as FQNEAQ (reference sequence). This CDR3 has 15 residues. The CDR3 region is CASSADRFPADEQFF. The CDR3 bases are TGTGCCAGCAGCGCGGACAGATTCCCTGCGGATGAGCAGTTCTTC.

This rearrangement joins TRBV11-2 to TRBJ2-1; TRBD2 agrees at 9 bases. This CDR3 comprises 13 residues. Germline V gives CDR1 SGHAT, CDR2 FQNNGV. Trimming removed 7 bases from V and 5 bases from J; junction bases left unmatched: 3. The CDR3 region has the DNA TGTGCCAGCATGCTAGCGGGAAACAATGAGCAGTTCTTC. It specifies CASMLAGNNEQFF.

The V call is TRBV28, the J call TRBJ2-3; D gene ambiguous. The V end lost 3 bases, the J end lost 6 bases, and 4 bases lay between the germline ends. This CDR3 has 11 amino acids. Germline V gives CDR1 MDHEN, CDR2 SYDVKM. The CDR3 sequence: CASSFVDTQYF. CDR3 nucleotides: TGTGCCAGCAGTTTCGTCGATACGCAGTATTTT.

This CDR3 reads CASSLLRGRGVDNSPLHF. The DNA of the CDR3 is TGTGCCAGCAGCTTACTTAGAGGTCGTGGGGTGGACAATTCACCCCTCCACTTT. The chain links TRBV7-2 to TRBJ1-6; D is undetermined. CDR3 length equals 18 residues. V gave up 2 bases and J gave up 7 bases, with 21 bases separating them. CDR1 and CDR2 (germline): SGHTA, FQGNSA.